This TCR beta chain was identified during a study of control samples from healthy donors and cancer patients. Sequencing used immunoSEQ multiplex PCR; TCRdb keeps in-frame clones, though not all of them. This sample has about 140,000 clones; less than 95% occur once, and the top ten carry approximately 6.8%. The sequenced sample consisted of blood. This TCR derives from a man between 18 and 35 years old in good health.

The CDR3: CAISDLASTGELFF. For the CDR3, the DNA is TGTGCCATCAGTGATCTAGCCTCCACCGGGGAGCTGTTTTTT. The chain is built from TRBV10-3 and TRBJ2-2, with D maybe TRBD2 (5 bases). Germline CDR1 is ENHRY and CDR2 is SYGVKD. The CDR3 runs 14 residues. Trimming took off 3 bases at V and 4 bases at J, with 9 bases between the two ends.